This T cell receptor beta chain was observed in a study of shared clonotypes between healthy human individuals. Study results and limitations: Shared across four donors were around 5% of the naive CD4 clonotypes. Enrolling few donors narrowed the genetic and exposure-history diversity that was represented.

Of note for this clone: Its antigen is not identified. Different DNA sequences within this sample yield the same CDR3.

Sorted-subset replicate PCRs used about 190 ng of genomic DNA. This amount corresponded to approximately 30,000 T cell genomes. Profiled with immunoSEQ multiplex PCR; TCRdb holds only in-frame clones, not every one. Of roughly 2.5 million clones in the sample, around 90% were seen once. V was clipped by 1 base and J by 7 bases, with 4 bases between them. CDR1 is SGHAT and CDR2 is FQNNGV in the germline V gene. CDR3 length: 12 residues. The sequenced sample consisted of naive CD4+ T cells sorted from blood. Subset in this sample: CD45RA+ positively selected. The chain carries TRBV11-2 and TRBJ2-2, with D unresolved. This TCR was sampled from a man younger than 30 in good health. The CDR3 DNA follows: TGTGCCAGCAGCTTAGGAGTCGGGGAGCTGTTTTTT. This gives the protein CASSLGVGELFF.